The following is a T cell receptor beta chain sequence with its context. This sample is part of a study of blood T cell repertoires in COVID-19. Study overall: PBMCs, B-cell-depleted T cells, or T cells provided the cDNA or gDNA that made up the material.

The V and J ends lost 0 bases and 4 bases respectively, with 13 bases between them. The germline V gene encodes CDR1 SGDLS and CDR2 YYNGEE. This CDR3 has 15 amino acids. Here immunoSEQ multiplex PCR was the method, and the copy in TCRdb shows in-frame clones only, minus some. The table shows about 140,000 clones, with under 85% occurring only once. The receptor was derived from a human donor in a cohort sampled during active COVID-19. The sequenced sample consisted of peripheral blood. The V gene is TRBV9, the J gene TRBJ1-2; D is perhaps TRBD1 (5 bases). Written as DNA, the CDR3 is TGTGCCAGCAGCGTAGGTCTGGCGGGACTCTATGGCTACACCTTC. This sequence encodes CASSVGLAGLYGYTF.